These 14 T cell receptor beta chains share one sample of origin, sequenced in a study of T cells in Graves' hyperthyroidism and ophthalmopathy. Authors of the study amplified TCR beta CDR3 regions from RNA transcripts. Carried out on the TCR CDR3, a first-round RT-PCR used the HTBI primer set. TCRdb used MiXCR to reprocess the multiplex PCR reads, holding one entry per CDR3 protein. The sample carries some 510,000 distinct CDR3 sequences, 46% recorded once. Sequencing used peripheral blood or thyroid tissue (not recorded which). The receptors derive from a woman aged 18-29 years with Graves' hyperthyroidism.

This clonotype was detected ten times or more. This sequence joins TRBV9 and TRBJ1-6; 10 bases fit TRBD1. The CDR3 totals 15 residues. Per germline, CDR1 SGDLS and CDR2 YYNGEE. Trimming took 3 bases from V and 7 from J; bases not matched to a gene: 4. CDR3 region: CASSGRDRGNSPLHF. In DNA, the CDR3 is TGTGCCAGCAGCGGGAGGGACAGGGGAAATTCACCCCTCCACTTT.

This clonotype has ten or more counts. The V gene is TRBV20-1, the J gene TRBJ1-5; D unclear. The CDR3 is 13 amino acids. CDR1 is DFQATT, CDR2 SNEGSKA, per germline (reference sequence). Trimming took off 3 bases at V and 0 bases at J, with 6 bases between the two ends. The CDR3 DNA sequence: TGCAGTGCTAGGTCAGATAGCAATCAGCCCCAGCATTTT. This gives the protein CSARSDSNQPQHF.

V and J are TRBV7-9 and TRBJ2-7; TRBD1 matches at 11 bases. The CDR3 runs 14 residues. CDR1 is SEHNR and CDR2 is FQNEAQ in the germline V gene (reference sequence). The J segment lost 4 bases and the V segment lost 4 bases, leaving 3 bases of the junction unmatched. The CDR3 region is CASSSDRGLYEQYF. CDR3 coding DNA: TGTGCCAGCAGCTCGGACAGGGGGCTGTACGAGCAGTACTTC.

A word on this clonotype: This could be a read error, since a much larger clone is one nucleotide away. This sequence joins TRBV6-5 and TRBJ1-1; D is unclear. This CDR3 is built from 13 residues. Germline lookup yields CDR1 MNHEY and CDR2 SVGAGI. CDR3 in DNA: TGTGCCATCAGTTACTCACGTAACACTGAAGCTTTCTTT. As protein: CAISYSRNTEAFF.

The chain carries TRBV7-3 and TRBJ2-2, with D tentatively TRBD1 (6 bases). The CDR3 is 14 residues long. Germline assignment: CDR1 SGHTA and CDR2 FQGTGA. V shed 6 bases and J shed 2 bases, with 10 bases lying between them. CDR3 loop: CASRSTGNTGELFF. The CDR3 nucleotides are TGTGCCAGCAGGTCGACAGGAAACACCGGGGAGCTGTTTTTT.

This clonotype was detected only a few times. The CDR3 DNA reads as TGTGCCAGCTTTACTCCAGGGGTGGACACCGGGGAGCTGTTTTTT. Translating gives CASFTPGVDTGELFF. The rearrangement links TRBV19 to TRBJ2-2; the D gene is possibly TRBD1 (6 bases). Germline-derived CDR1 and CDR2 are LNHDA and SQIVND (reference sequence). The V end lost 9 bases, the J end lost 3 bases, and 17 bases lay between the germline ends. This CDR3 has 15 amino acids.

This clonotype was picked up a small number of times. The chain joins TRBV12-3 or TRBV12-4 to TRBJ1-2, with TRBD1 as a possible D gene (5 bases). This CDR3 is built from 13 residues. Trimming cost V 3 bases and J 7 bases, with 12 bases left between them. CDR3 loop: CASSFFGGAGYTF. Written as DNA, the CDR3 is TGTGCCAGCAGTTTCTTCGGGGGTGCTGGCTACACCTTC.

The genes are TRBV7-2 and TRBJ2-5; TRBD1 is a possible D gene (6 bases). CDR1 SGHTA and CDR2 FQGNSA come from the germline V gene. Trimming left V 7 bases short and J 7 bases short, with 19 bases between. The CDR3 runs to 14 residues. CDR3 sequence (DNA): TGTGCCAGCACCTTGAATGGGCCCAGGGGGACCCAGTACTTC. The encoded protein is CASTLNGPRGTQYF.

The chain has TRBV7-2 and TRBJ1-1; D is unresolved. The CDR3 sequence is 14 residues long. Germline CDR1 reads SGHTA; CDR2 reads FQGNSA. Trimming pared 7 bases from V and 3 bases from J, leaving 15 bases between. The CDR3 sequence is CASTPTRQDTEAFF. CDR3 nucleotides: TGTGCCAGCACTCCGACGAGGCAGGACACTGAAGCTTTCTTT.

This clonotype was counted a single time. This rearrangement joins TRBV6-2 or TRBV6-3 to TRBJ2-2, with TRBD2 matching over 8 bases. There are 17 residues in the CDR3. Germline V CDR1 and CDR2: MNHEY, SVGEGT. V was pared by 4 bases and J by 5 bases, with 12 bases of the junction left unmatched. This CDR3 reads CASSSLRSGSGTGELFF. CDR3 coding DNA: TGTGCCAGCAGTTCCCTGAGAAGCGGGAGTGGAACCGGGGAGCTGTTTTTT.

This clonotype was found once. Lacking the conserved final phenylalanine or tryptophan, this CDR3 likely reflects a read error. The DNA is omitted, as the CDR3 cannot be located on it reliably, and the CDR3 follows TCRdb's listing. The gene calls are TRBV5-1 and TRBJ2-7; the D call TRBD1 from the table was never checked on the DNA. The length of the CDR3 is 8 amino acids, counting both ends. Germline V lookup: CDR1 SGHRS, CDR2 YFSETQ. The CDR3 loop reads CASKPGGT.

This chain connects TRBV6-5 to TRBJ2-5; TRBD2 matches at 7 bases. Germline values: CDR1 MNHEY, CDR2 SVGAGI. The CDR3 covers 13 residues. J was trimmed by 5 bases and V by 5 bases; bases with no gene match: 5. CDR3 sequence: CASSKMGGETQYF. CDR3 DNA sequence: TGTGCCAGCAGTAAAATGGGGGGGGAGACCCAGTACTTC.

As concerns this clonotype: Its ends do not fully match the called genes, so a read error is possible. The rearrangement links TRBV10-1 to TRBJ1-6, with no clear D. CDR3 size: 15 residues. Germline V CDR1 and CDR2: WNHNN, SYGVQD (reference sequence). This chain's CDR3 is CASNGLSSYNSPLHF. CDR3 DNA: TGTGCCAGCAACGGACTCAGCTCCTATAATTCACCCCTCCACTTT.

The genes are TRBV5-1 and TRBJ2-7, with D possibly being TRBD1 (6 bases). Germline V gene lookup returns CDR1 SGHRS and CDR2 YFSETQ. The CDR3 runs to 13 residues. With 6 bases removed from V and 2 bases from J, the gap between germline ends came to 12 bases. CDR3 nucleotides: TGCGCCAGCACCGCCGGGACAACCTACGAGCAGTACTTC. This encodes CASTAGTTYEQYF. Full variable domain (missing parts from reference TRBV5-1 and TRBJ2-7): KAGVTQTPRYLIKTRGQQVTLSCSPISGHRSVSWYQQTPGQGLQFLFEYFSETQRNKGNFPGRFSGRQFSNSRSEMNVSTLELGDSALYLCASTAGTTYEQYFGPGTRLTVT.